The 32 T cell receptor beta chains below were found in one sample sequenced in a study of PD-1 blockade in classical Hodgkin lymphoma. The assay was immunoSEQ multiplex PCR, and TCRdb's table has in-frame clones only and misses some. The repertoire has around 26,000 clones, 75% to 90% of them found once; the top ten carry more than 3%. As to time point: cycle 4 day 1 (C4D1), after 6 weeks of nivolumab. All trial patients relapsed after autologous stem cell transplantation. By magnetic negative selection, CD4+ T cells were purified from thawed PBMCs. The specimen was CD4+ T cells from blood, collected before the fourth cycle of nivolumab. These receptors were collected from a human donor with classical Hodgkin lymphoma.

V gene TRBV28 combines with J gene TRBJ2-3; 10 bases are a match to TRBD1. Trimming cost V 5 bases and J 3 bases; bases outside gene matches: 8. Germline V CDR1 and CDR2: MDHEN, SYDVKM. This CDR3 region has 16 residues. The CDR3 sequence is CASSHPGTGDTDTQYF. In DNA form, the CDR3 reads TGTGCCAGCAGTCACCCCGGGACAGGGGATACAGATACGCAGTATTTT.

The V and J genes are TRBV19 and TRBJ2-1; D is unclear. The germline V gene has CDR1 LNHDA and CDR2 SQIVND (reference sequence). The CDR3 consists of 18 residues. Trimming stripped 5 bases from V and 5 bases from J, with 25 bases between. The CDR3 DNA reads TGTGCCAGTAGTCCCCCTATCGGGCGAAATTACAAGGACAATGAGCAGTTCTTC. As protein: CASSPPIGRNYKDNEQFF.

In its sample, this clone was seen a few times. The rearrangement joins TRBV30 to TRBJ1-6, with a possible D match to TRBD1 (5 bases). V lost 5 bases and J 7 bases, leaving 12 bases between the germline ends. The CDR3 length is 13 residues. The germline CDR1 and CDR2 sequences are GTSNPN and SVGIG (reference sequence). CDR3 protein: CAWSQALNSPLHF. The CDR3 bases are TGTGCCTGGTCACAGGCCTTGAATTCACCCCTCCACTTT.

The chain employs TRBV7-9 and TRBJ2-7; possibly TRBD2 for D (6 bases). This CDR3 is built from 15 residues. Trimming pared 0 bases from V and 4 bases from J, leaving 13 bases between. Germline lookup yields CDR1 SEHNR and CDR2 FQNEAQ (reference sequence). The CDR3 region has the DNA TGTGCCAGCAGCTTAGCTCGACTAGAGAGTTACGAGCAGTACTTC. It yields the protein CASSLARLESYEQYF.

The CDR3 here is CASSQEGRERGGPFYEQYF. As DNA, the CDR3 is TGCGCCAGCAGCCAAGAGGGCAGGGAGCGGGGGGGCCCTTTCTACGAGCAGTACTTC. The chain carries TRBV4-3 and TRBJ2-7, with 10 bases that match TRBD2. V lost 0 bases to trimming and J lost 3 bases; unmatched junction nucleotides: 14. CDR3 size: 19 residues. Germline V CDR1 and CDR2: LGHNA, YSLEER.

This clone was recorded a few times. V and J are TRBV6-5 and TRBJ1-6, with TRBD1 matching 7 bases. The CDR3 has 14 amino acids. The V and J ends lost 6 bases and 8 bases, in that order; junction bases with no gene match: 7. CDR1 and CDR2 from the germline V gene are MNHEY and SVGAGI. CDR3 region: CASSRNQGDSPLHF. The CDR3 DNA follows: TGTGCCAGCAGCCGGAACCAGGGGGATTCACCCCTCCACTTT.

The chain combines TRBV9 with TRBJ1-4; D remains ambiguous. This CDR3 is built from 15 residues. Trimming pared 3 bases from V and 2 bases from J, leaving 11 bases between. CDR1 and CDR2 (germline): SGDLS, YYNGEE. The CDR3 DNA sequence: TGTGCCAGCAGCGCTAGCCCGGCCACTAATGAAAAACTGTTTTTT. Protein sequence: CASSASPATNEKLFF.

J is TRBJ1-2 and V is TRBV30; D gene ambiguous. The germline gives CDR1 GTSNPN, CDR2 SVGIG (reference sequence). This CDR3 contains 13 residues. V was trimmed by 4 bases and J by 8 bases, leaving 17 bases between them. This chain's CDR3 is CAWNDGSPAGYTF. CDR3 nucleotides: TGTGCCTGGAACGACGGATCCCCCGCAGGCTACACCTTC.

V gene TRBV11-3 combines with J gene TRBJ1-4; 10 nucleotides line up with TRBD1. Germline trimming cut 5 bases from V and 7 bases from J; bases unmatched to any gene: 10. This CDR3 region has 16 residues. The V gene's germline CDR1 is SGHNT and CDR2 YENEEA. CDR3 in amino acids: CASSPGQGVVGEKLFF. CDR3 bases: TGTGCCAGCAGCCCCGGACAGGGGGTCGTTGGTGAAAAACTGTTTTTT. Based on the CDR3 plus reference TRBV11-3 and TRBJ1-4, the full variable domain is EAGVVQSPRYKIIEKKQPVAFWCNPISGHNTLYWYLQNLGQGPELLIRYENEEAVDDSQLPKDRFSAERLKGVDSTLKIQPAELGDSAVYLCASSPGQGVVGEKLFFGSGTQLSVL.

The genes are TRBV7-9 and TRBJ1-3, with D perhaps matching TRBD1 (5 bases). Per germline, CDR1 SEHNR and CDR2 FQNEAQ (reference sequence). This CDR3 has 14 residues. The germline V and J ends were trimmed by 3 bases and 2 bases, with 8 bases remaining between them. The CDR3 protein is CASSFATAGNTIYF. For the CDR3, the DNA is TGTGCCAGCAGCTTCGCGACAGCTGGAAACACCATATATTTT.

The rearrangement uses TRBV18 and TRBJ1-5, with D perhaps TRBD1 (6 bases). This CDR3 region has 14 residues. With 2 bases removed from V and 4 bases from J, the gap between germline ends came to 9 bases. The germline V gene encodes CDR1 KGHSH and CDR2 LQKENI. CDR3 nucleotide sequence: TGTGCCAGCTCACCAGGACAGATAAATCAGCCCCAGCATTTT. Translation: CASSPGQINQPQHF.

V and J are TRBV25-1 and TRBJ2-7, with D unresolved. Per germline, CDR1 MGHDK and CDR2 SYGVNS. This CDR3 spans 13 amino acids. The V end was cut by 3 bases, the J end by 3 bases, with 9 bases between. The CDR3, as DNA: TGTGCCAGCAGTGATTCCGCGTACTACGAGCAGTACTTC. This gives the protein CASSDSAYYEQYF.

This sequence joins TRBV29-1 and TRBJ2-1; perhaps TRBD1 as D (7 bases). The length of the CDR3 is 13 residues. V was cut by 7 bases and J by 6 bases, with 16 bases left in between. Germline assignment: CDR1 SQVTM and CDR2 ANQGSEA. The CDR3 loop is CSAGTAGGNEQFF. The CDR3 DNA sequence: TGCAGCGCGGGGACAGCCGGGGGCAATGAGCAGTTCTTC.

In DNA form, the CDR3 reads TGTGCCAGCAGCCCCACGGGCACAGGGGTACGTGGCTACACCTTC. As protein: CASSPTGTGVRGYTF. The chain has TRBV7-6 and TRBJ1-2; 7 bases line up with TRBD1. Unmatched junction bases numbered 13, after V lost 5 bases and J lost 7 bases. Germline CDR1 SGHVS, CDR2 FNYEAQ. The CDR3 has 15 amino acids.

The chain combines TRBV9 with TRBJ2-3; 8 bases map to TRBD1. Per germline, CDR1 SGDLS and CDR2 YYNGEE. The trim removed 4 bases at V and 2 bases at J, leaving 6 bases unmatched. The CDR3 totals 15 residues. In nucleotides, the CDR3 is TGTGCCAGCAGCCCGCAGGGGGCCGACACAGATACGCAGTATTTT. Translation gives CASSPQGADTDTQYF. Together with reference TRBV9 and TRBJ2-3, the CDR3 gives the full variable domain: DSGVTQTPKHLITATGQRVTLRCSPRSGDLSVYWYQQSLDQGLQFLIQYYNGEERAKGNILERFSAQQFPDLHSELNLSSLELGDSALYFCASSPQGADTDTQYFGPGTRLTVL.

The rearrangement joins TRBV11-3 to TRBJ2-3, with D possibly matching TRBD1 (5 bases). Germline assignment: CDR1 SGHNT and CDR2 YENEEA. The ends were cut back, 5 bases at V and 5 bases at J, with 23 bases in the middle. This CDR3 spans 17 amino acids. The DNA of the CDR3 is TGTGCCAGCAGCCCCTGGGCAGGGCTCGGCACTGGAGATACGCAGTATTTT. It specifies CASSPWAGLGTGDTQYF. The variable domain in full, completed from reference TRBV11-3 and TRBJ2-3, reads EAGVVQSPRYKIIEKKQPVAFWCNPISGHNTLYWYLQNLGQGPELLIRYENEEAVDDSQLPKDRFSAERLKGVDSTLKIQPAELGDSAVYLCASSPWAGLGTGDTQYFGPGTRLTVL.

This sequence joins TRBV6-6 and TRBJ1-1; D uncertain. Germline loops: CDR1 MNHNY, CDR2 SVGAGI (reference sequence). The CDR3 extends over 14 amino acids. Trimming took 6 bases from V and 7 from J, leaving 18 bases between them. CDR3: CASRAGREKGEAFF. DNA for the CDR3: TGTGCCAGCAGGGCAGGACGAGAGAAGGGTGAAGCTTTCTTT.

The CDR3 region is CASSTGTSGYEQYF. The CDR3 DNA follows: TGTGCCAGCAGCACTGGGACTAGCGGCTACGAGCAGTACTTC. The chain couples TRBV5-6 to TRBJ2-7, with 11 bases aligning to TRBD2. The CDR3 is made up of 14 amino acids. CDR1 SGHDT and CDR2 YYEEEE come from the germline V gene. V lost 4 bases, J lost 3 bases, and 3 bases stayed unmatched.

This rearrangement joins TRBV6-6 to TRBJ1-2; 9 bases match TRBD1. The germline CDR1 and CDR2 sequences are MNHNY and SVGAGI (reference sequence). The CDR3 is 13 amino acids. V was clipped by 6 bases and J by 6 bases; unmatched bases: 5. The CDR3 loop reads CASRQGAQNGYTF. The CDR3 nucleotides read TGTGCCAGCAGACAGGGGGCGCAAAATGGCTACACCTTC.

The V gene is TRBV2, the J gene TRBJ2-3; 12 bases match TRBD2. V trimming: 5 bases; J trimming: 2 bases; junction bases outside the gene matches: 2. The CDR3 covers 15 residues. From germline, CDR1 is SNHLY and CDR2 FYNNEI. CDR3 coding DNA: TGTGCCAGCAGTCCTAGCGGGGGGGCCACAGATACGCAGTATTTT. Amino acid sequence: CASSPSGGATDTQYF.

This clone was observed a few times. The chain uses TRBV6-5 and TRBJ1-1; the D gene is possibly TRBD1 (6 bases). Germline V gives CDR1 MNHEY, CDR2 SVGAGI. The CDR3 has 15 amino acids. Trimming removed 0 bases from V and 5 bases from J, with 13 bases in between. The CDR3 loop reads CASSYSSGARTEAFF. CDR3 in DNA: TGTGCCAGCAGTTACTCTTCAGGGGCGCGGACTGAAGCTTTCTTT.

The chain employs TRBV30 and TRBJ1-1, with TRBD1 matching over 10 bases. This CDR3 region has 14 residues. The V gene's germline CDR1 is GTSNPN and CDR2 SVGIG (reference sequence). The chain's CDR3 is CAWGTGVPNTEAFF. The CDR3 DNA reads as TGTGCATGGGGGACAGGGGTCCCGAACACTGAAGCTTTCTTT.

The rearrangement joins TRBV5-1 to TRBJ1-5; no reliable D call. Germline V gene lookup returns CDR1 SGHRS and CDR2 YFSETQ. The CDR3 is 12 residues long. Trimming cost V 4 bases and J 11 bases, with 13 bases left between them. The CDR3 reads CASSVATRAQHF. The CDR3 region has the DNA TGCGCCAGCAGCGTAGCTACCCGGGCCCAGCATTTT.

CDR3 bases: TGTGCCAGCAGCTTAAAACATGCGGATACGCAGTATTTT. Its translation: CASSLKHADTQYF. The chain couples TRBV7-3 to TRBJ2-3; no clear D gene. Per the germline V gene, CDR1 is SGHTA and CDR2 is FQGTGA. The CDR3 contains 13 residues. V was trimmed by 1 base and J by 6 bases, leaving 8 bases between them.

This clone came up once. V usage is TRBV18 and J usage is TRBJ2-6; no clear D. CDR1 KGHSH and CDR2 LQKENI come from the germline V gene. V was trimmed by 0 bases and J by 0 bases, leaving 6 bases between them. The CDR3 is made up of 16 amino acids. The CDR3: CASSPPPYSGANVLTF. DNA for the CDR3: TGTGCCAGCTCACCACCTCCTTACTCTGGGGCCAACGTCCTGACTTTC.

CDR3 coding DNA: TGTGCCAGCAGCCGGCTCGGACAGGGCGGCACAGATACGCAGTATTTT. Its protein product is CASSRLGQGGTDTQYF. The genes are TRBV7-8 and TRBJ2-3; the match to TRBD1 covers 8 bases. The germline V gene encodes CDR1 SGHVS and CDR2 FQNEAQ. V shed 5 bases, J shed 1 base, and the junction held 8 bases outside the gene matches. CDR3 length: 16 residues.

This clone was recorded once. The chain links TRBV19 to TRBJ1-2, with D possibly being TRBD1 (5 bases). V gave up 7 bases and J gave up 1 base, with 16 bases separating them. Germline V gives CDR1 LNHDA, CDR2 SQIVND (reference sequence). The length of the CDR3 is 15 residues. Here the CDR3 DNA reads TGTGCCAGTACCATTTCGGGACCTTTTAACTATGGCTACACCTTC. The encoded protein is CASTISGPFNYGYTF.

In nucleotides, the CDR3 is TGTGCCAGCAGCTACGTAGGAGGGGAGACCCAGTACTTC. Translating it yields CASSYVGGETQYF. The J gene is TRBJ2-5, the V gene TRBV7-2, with TRBD2 as a possible D gene (6 bases). This CDR3 is 13 amino acids long. Trimming stripped 4 bases from V and 5 bases from J, with 11 bases between. Germline V gene data show CDR1 as SGHTA and CDR2 as FQGNSA.

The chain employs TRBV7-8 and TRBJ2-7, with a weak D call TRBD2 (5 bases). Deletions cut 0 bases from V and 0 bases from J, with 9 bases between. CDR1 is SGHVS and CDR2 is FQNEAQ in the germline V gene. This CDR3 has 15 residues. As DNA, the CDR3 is TGTGCCAGCAGCTTAGCGGAGGTCTTCTCCTACGAGCAGTACTTC. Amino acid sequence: CASSLAEVFSYEQYF.

The CDR3 DNA reads TGCGCCAGCAGCAGGGGCGGAACAGAAAATCAGCCCCAGCATTTT. Its protein product is CASSRGGTENQPQHF. This chain uses TRBV5-1 with TRBJ1-5, with D possibly being TRBD1 (5 bases). Trimming pared 4 bases from V and 4 bases from J, leaving 15 bases between. This CDR3 spans 15 amino acids. Per the germline V gene, CDR1 is SGHRS and CDR2 is YFSETQ.

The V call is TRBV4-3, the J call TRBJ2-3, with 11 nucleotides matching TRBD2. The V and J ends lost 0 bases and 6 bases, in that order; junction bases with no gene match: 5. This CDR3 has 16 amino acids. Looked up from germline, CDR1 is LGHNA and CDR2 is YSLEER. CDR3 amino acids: CASSQDLAGGRDTQYF. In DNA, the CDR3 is TGCGCCAGCAGCCAAGATCTAGCGGGGGGTAGGGATACGCAGTATTTT.

In DNA, the CDR3 is TGTGCCACCAGCAGAGCCGGGACATCTAATTCACCCCTCCACTTT. Its translation: CATSRAGTSNSPLHF. The rearrangement uses TRBV15 and TRBJ1-6; D is possibly TRBD1 (6 bases). Trimming pared 1 base from V and 6 bases from J, leaving 10 bases between. Germline V gene data show CDR1 as LNHNV and CDR2 as YYDKDF (reference sequence). The CDR3 sequence is 15 residues long.